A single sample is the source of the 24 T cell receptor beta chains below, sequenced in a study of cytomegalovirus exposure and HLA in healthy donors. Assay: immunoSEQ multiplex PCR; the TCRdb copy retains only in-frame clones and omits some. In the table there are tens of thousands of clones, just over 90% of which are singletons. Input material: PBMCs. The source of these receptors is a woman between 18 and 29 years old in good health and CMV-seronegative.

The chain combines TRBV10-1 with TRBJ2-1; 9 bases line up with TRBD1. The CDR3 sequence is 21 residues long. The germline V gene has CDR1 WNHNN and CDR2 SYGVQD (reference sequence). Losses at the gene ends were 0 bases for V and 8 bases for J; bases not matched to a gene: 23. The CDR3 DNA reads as TGCGCCAGCAGTGAGTCTCTAACAGGGGGCACACCCCAGGGCAAACATCATGAGCAGTTCTTC. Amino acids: CASSESLTGGTPQGKHHEQFF.

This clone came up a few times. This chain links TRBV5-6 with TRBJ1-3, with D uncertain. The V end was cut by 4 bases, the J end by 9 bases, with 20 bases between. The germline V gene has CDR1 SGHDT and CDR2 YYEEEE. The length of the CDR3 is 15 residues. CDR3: CASSHGSRRRGTIYF. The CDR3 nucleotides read TGTGCCAGCAGCCACGGATCACGAAGAAGAGGCACCATATATTTT.

CDR3 DNA sequence: TGCGCCAGCAGCCTGCGGGGGGCAGAGACCCAGTACTTC. Amino acid sequence: CASSLRGAETQYF. V usage is TRBV4-1 and J usage is TRBJ2-5; 8 positions match TRBD2. Germline V CDR1 and CDR2: MGHRA, YSYEKL. This CDR3 contains 13 residues. After removal of 4 bases from V and 4 bases from J, the junction contained 2 bases not matched to a gene.

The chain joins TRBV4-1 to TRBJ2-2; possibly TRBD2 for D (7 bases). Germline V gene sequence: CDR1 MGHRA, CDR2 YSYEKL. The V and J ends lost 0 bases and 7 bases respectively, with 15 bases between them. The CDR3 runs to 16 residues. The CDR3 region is CASSQDRGGIGGELFF. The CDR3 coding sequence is TGCGCCAGCAGCCAAGATAGGGGGGGAATAGGCGGGGAGCTGTTTTTT.

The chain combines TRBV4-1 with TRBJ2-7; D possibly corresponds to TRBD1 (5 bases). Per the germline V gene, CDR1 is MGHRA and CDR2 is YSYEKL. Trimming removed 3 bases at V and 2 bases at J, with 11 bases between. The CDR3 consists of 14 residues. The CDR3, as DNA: TGCGCCAGCAGCCACCTGGGGCCAGCCTACGAGCAGTACTTC. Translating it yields CASSHLGPAYEQYF.

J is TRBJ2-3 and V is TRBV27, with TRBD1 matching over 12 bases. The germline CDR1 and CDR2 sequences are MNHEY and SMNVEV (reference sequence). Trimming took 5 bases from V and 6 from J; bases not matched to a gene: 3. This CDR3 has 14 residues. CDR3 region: CASSPGQGADTQYF. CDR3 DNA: TGTGCCAGCAGTCCGGGACAGGGGGCGGATACGCAGTATTTT.

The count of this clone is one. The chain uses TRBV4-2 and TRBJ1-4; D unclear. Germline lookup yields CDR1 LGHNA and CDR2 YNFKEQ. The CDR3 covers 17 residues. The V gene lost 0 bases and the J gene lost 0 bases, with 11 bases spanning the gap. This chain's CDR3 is CASSQDSLTATNEKLFF. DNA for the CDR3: TGTGCCAGCAGCCAAGATTCCCTGACTGCAACTAATGAAAAACTGTTTTTT.

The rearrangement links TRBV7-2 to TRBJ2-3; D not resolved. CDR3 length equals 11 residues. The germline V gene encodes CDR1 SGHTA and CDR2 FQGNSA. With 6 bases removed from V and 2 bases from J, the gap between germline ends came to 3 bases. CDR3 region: CASSITDTQYF. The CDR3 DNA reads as TGTGCCAGCAGTATCACAGATACGCAGTATTTT.

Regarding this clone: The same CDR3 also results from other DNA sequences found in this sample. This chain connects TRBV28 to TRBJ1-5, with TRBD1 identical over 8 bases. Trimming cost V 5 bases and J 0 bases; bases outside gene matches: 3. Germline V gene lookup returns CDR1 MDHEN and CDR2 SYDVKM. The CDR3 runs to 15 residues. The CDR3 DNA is TGTGCCAGCAGTCCGACAGGGGATAGCAATCAGCCCCAGCATTTT. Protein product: CASSPTGDSNQPQHF.

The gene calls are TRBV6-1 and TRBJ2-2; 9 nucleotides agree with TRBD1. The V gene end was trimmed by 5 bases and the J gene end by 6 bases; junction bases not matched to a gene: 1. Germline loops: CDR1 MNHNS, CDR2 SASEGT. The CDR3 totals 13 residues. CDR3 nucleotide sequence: TGTGCCAGCAGTTGGACAGGGGCCGGGGAGCTGTTTTTT. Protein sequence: CASSWTGAGELFF.

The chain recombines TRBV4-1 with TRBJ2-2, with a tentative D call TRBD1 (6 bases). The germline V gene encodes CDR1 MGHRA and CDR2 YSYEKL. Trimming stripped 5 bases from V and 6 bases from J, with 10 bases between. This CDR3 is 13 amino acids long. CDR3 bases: TGCGCCAGCAGCGTACAGGGTTCCGGGGAGCTGTTTTTT. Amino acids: CASSVQGSGELFF.

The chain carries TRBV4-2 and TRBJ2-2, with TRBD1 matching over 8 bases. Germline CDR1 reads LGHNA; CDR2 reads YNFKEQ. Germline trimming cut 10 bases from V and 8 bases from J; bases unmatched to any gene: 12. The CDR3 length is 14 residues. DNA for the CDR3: TGTGCCACGACCCGGGACAGGTTAACTGGGGAGCTGTTTTTT. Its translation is CATTRDRLTGELFF.

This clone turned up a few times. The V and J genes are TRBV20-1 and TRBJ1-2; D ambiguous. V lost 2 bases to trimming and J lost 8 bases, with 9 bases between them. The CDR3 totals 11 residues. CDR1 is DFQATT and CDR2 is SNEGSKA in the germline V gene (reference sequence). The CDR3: CSARPSEGYTF. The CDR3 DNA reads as TGCAGTGCTAGACCTTCGGAGGGCTACACCTTC.

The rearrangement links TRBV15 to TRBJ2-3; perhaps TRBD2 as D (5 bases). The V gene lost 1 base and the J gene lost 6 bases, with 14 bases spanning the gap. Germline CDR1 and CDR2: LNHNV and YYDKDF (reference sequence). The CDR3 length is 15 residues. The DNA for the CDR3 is TGTGCCACCAGCAGAGCCTCTGGAGGAGCGGATACGCAGTATTTT. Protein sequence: CATSRASGGADTQYF.

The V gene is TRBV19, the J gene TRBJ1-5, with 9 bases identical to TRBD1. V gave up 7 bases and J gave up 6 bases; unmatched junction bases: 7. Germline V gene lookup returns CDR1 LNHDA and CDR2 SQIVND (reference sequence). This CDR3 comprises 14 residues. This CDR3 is CASTTGGWSQPQHF. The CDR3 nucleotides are TGTGCCAGTACTACAGGGGGCTGGTCTCAGCCCCAGCATTTT.

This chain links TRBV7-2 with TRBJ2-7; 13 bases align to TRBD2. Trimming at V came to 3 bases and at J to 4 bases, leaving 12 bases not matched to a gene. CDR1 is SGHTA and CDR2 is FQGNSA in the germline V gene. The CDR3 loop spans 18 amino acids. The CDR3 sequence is CASSFGYGLAGVRYEQYF. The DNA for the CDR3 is TGTGCCAGCAGCTTCGGATATGGACTAGCGGGAGTAAGGTACGAGCAGTACTTC.

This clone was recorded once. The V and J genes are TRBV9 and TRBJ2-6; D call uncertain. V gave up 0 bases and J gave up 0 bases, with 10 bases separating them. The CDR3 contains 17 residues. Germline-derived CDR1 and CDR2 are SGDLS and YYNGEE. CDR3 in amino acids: CASSVGAGPSGANVLTF. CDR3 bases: TGTGCCAGCAGCGTAGGGGCAGGCCCCTCTGGGGCCAACGTCCTGACTTTC.

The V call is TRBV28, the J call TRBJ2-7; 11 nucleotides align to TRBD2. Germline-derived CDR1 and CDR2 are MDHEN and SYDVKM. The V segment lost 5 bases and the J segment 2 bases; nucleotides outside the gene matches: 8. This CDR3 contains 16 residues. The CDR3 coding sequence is TGTGCCAGCAGTCTCGGACTAGCGGGTATAGCCTACGAGCAGTACTTC. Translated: CASSLGLAGIAYEQYF.

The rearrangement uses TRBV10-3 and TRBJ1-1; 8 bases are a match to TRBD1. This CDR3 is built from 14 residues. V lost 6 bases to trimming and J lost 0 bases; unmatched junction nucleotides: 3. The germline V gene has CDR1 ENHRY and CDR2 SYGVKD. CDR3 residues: CAIRTGVLNTEAFF. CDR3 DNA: TGTGCCATCAGGACAGGGGTTTTGAACACTGAAGCTTTCTTT.

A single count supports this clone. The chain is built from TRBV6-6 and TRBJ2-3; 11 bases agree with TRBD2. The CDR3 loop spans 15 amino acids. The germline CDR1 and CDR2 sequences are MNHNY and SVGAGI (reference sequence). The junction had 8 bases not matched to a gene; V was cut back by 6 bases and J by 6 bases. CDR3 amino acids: CASSLLAGGLDTQYF. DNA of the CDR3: TGTGCCAGCAGCCTCCTAGCGGGGGGATTGGATACGCAGTATTTT.

The CDR3 bases are TGTGCCAGCAGTTTATTCGGCAGGGACTATGGCTACACCTTC. Translated: CASSLFGRDYGYTF. The chain links TRBV27 to TRBJ1-2; a possible D gene is TRBD1 (5 bases). This CDR3 has 14 residues. Per germline, CDR1 MNHEY and CDR2 SMNVEV (reference sequence). Trimming took off 1 base at V and 3 bases at J, with 9 bases between the two ends.

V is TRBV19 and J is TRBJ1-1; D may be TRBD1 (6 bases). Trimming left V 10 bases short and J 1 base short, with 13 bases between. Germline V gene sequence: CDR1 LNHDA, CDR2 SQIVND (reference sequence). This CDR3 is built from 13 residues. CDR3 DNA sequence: TGTGCCATACGGACAGAGGGGAACACTGAAGCTTTCTTT. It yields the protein CAIRTEGNTEAFF.

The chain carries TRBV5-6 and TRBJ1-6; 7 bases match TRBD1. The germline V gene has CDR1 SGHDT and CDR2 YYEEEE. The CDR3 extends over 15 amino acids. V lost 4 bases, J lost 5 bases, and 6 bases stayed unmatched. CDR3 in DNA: TGTGCCAGCAGCGGAACAGGGGCCGATAATTCACCCCTCCACTTT. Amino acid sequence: CASSGTGADNSPLHF.

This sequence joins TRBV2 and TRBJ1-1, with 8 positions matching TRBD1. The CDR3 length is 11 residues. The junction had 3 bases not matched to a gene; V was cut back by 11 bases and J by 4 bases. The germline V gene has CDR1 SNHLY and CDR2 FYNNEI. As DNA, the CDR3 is TGTGCCTCCACAGGGGGCACTGAAGCTTTCTTT. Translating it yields CASTGGTEAFF.